Described below is a single T cell receptor (beta chain) sequence and its context. Antigen unknown. The data were taken from a study of vaccination effects on CD4 cells after COVID-19. With the ViraFEST assay, the study expanded antigen-specific CD4+ T cells using viral peptide pools, then sequenced them. CD4+ T cell isolation took place after approximately 11 days of culture. Among the vaccine recipients, none had a prior SARS-CoV-2 infection, and nucleocapsid antibodies were negative. Days 3 and 7 saw half the medium replaced with IL-2 medium. The assay was immunoSEQ multiplex PCR, and TCRdb's table has in-frame clones only and misses some. Among tens of thousands of clones, approximately 72% were seen once, and the ten largest hold about 2.9%. The origin of this receptor is a human donor who received a COVID-19 vaccine. The sample consisted of CD4+ T cells from PBMCs cultured with HCoV-NL63 spike peptides, taken before COVID-19 vaccination.

This CDR3 is CASSDQNSPLHF. CDR3 DNA sequence: TGCGCCAGCAGTGACCAAAATTCACCCCTCCACTTT. The V call is TRBV10-1, the J call TRBJ1-6; D not certain. The CDR3 covers 12 residues. Trimming took off 3 bases at V and 7 bases at J, with 4 bases between the two ends. Germline V gives CDR1 WNHNN, CDR2 SYGVQD (reference sequence).